A selection of T cell receptor beta chains follows, all from one sample in a study of T cells in Graves' hyperthyroidism and ophthalmopathy. From the multiplex PCR reads, TCRdb called clonotypes with MiXCR, one entry per CDR3 protein. This table has 450,000 to 650,000 distinct CDR3 sequences, 20% appearing once. Material: blood. These receptors all come from a man younger than 35 with Graves' hyperthyroidism. Each CDR3 is given with its conserved first and last residue. The order of the fields is V gene, CDR3 protein.

v_call: TRBV20-1
cdr3_aa: CSSGPAKETQYF

v_call: TRBV30
cdr3_aa: CAWSGFGNTEAFF

v_call: TRBV20-1
cdr3_aa: CSARVPGGGYTF

v_call: TRBV2
cdr3_aa: CASRDRGGNTEAFF

v_call: TRBV7-8
cdr3_aa: CASSPQGGSCEQYF

v_call: TRBV2
cdr3_aa: CASGSDRGTETQYF

v_call: TRBV6-2/TRBV6-3
cdr3_aa: CASSYSPGTAYGYTF

v_call: TRBV11-2
cdr3_aa: CASSPLGGGQGDGYTF

v_call: TRBV30
cdr3_aa: CAWSSHRGRPDGYTF

v_call: TRBV5-6
cdr3_aa: CASSLQGARNTGELFF

v_call: TRBV20-1
cdr3_aa: CSLGESYEQYF

v_call: TRBV12-3/TRBV12-4
cdr3_aa: CASKRAGARQPQHF

v_call: TRBV2
cdr3_aa: CASSGQGNNEQFF

v_call: TRBV12-5
cdr3_aa: CASGSSEGGSNQPQHF

v_call: TRBV12-5
cdr3_aa: CASGLGNTEAFF

v_call: TRBV28
cdr3_aa: CASREGANTEAFF

v_call: TRBV6-2/TRBV6-3
cdr3_aa: CASSSWIPGRETQYF

v_call: TRBV6-1
cdr3_aa: CASRNGGSYEQYF

v_call: TRBV30
cdr3_aa: CAYSPGTVNTEAFF

v_call: TRBV27
cdr3_aa: CASSLGGGRLKKETQYF

v_call: TRBV6-1
cdr3_aa: CASSVRTGDGYTF

v_call: TRBV11-2
cdr3_aa: CASSPPTGENSGNTIYF

v_call: TRBV2
cdr3_aa: CASSVTVSYNSPLHF

v_call: TRBV28
cdr3_aa: CASSPPDRGRYGYTF

v_call: TRBV28
cdr3_aa: CASSLGQGGRGYTF